These 6 T cell receptor beta chains share one sample of origin, sequenced in a study of blood T cells in healthy people across ages. It was with a sample-barcoded 5' primer and a J-beta primer mix that a second PCR of roughly 7 to 11 cycles was run. One entry per CDR3 protein, called by TCRdb with MiXCR from the 5' RACE reads. The sample shows about 800,000 distinct CDR3 sequences, approximately 25% of them seen only once. This same sample was also taken into another study, of T cells of mothers and their children.

The specimen sequenced was blood. These receptors were taken from a boy younger than 18 in good health.

This clonotype was observed a handful of times. The chain has TRBV9 and TRBJ1-4; weak D call: TRBD1 (6 bases). The germline V gene has CDR1 SGDLS and CDR2 YYNGEE. Trimming took off 3 bases at V and 6 bases at J, with 15 bases between the two ends. The length of the CDR3 is 15 residues. CDR3 sequence: CASSATGSGYEKLFF. DNA of the CDR3: TGTGCCAGCAGCGCAACAGGGTCGGGTTATGAAAAACTGTTTTTT.

The CDR3 is CASRNHRGSYEQYF. Written as DNA, the CDR3 is TGTGCCAGCAGGAACCACAGGGGTAGCTACGAGCAGTACTTC. The chain combines TRBV6-5 with TRBJ2-7; 7 bases match TRBD1. This CDR3 contains 14 residues. Trimming took 6 bases from V and 3 from J; bases not matched to a gene: 8. Germline CDR1 is MNHEY and CDR2 is SVGAGI.

The gene calls are TRBV4-3 and TRBJ2-7, with D perhaps assigned TRBD1 or TRBD2 (5 bases each). Germline V CDR1 and CDR2: LGHNA, YSLEER. The CDR3 runs 16 residues. With 0 bases removed from V and 1 base from J, the gap between germline ends came to 13 bases. The CDR3: CASSQERGSISYEQYF. In DNA, the CDR3 is TGCGCCAGCAGCCAAGAGAGGGGATCTATATCCTACGAGCAGTACTTC.

This clonotype was seen a few times. CDR3 in amino acids: CASSGGLAGDSDTQYF. CDR3 sequence (DNA): TGTGCCAGCAGTGGGGGACTAGCGGGAGATTCTGATACGCAGTATTTT. The chain joins TRBV2 to TRBJ2-3, with TRBD2 matching 14 bases. This CDR3 spans 16 amino acids. CDR1 SNHLY and CDR2 FYNNEI come from the germline V gene. Losses at the gene ends were 4 bases for V and 6 bases for J; bases not matched to a gene: 6.

The chain carries TRBV5-1 and TRBJ2-1, with a tentative D call TRBD2 (6 bases). The length of the CDR3 is 17 residues. Germline V gene data show CDR1 as SGHRS and CDR2 as YFSETQ. The germline V and J ends were trimmed by 2 bases and 0 bases, with 15 bases remaining between them. The CDR3 region has the DNA TGCGCCAGCAGCTTCGGCGGGACGGTGAGCTCCTACAATGAGCAGTTCTTC. Protein sequence: CASSFGGTVSSYNEQFF.

This rearrangement joins TRBV4-3 to TRBJ2-7; TRBD2 matches 8 bases. Germline CDR1 LGHNA, CDR2 YSLEER. Unmatched junction bases numbered 9, after V lost 0 bases and J lost 8 bases. There are 15 residues in the CDR3. The CDR3 DNA sequence: TGCGCCAGCAGCCAAGAATACGCGGGAGGCCTCCAGCAGTACTTC. Translating it yields CASSQEYAGGLQQYF.